Included here is one T cell receptor beta chain sequence, with context. Its antigen remains unidentified. Ranging in age from about 6 to 100, the donors were healthy Caucasian individuals from Russia. A second about 6 to 12 cycle PCR used barcoded and J-beta primers. CDR3-containing paired-end reads numbering at least 2.5 million came from each sample. TCRdb reprocessed the 5' RACE reads via MiXCR and lists one record per CDR3 protein. The sample includes fewer than 2,000,000 distinct CDR3 sequences, 35% to 50% of them seen just once. These data come from a study of blood T cells in healthy people across ages. Study outcomes and limitations: It was found that TCR beta diversity correlated strongly with the percentage of naive T cells.

V shed 8 bases and J shed 6 bases, with 20 bases lying between them. The CDR3 sequence is 15 residues long. Germline V lookup: CDR1 SGHAT, CDR2 FQDESV (reference sequence). Material for sequencing was blood. This sequence was found in a human donor in good health. The chain combines TRBV11-1 with TRBJ2-1; perhaps TRBD1 as D (6 bases). The CDR3 is CASWGTDSTSNEQFF. In DNA form, the CDR3 reads TGTGCCAGCTGGGGGACGGACAGCACAAGCAATGAGCAGTTCTTC.